This T cell receptor (beta chain) was observed in a study of CD8+ T cells in alopecia areata. General study points: In scalp samples, resident alphabeta T cells of normal skin are also sequenced. Compared with mice, patients displayed less clear TCR sharing, possibly for HLA-related reasons. Scalp lesions, especially in alopecia totalis/universalis, had higher clonality than normal scalp.

Alopecia areata patients had lesional scalp punch biopsies and peripheral blood taken from them. The germline CDR1 and CDR2 sequences are SGDLS and YYNGEE. V was shortened by 3 bases and J by 8 bases, with 11 bases between the two germline ends. This CDR3 has 12 amino acids. This clone was seen once. Its antigen is unknown. Extracted RNA was reverse transcribed, and the resulting cDNA served as sequencing template. Using immunoSEQ multiplex PCR, the repertoire was profiled, and TCRdb retains in-frame clones only, with some absent. The table shows 100,000 to 150,000 clones, with 47% occurring only once.

The chain couples TRBV9 to TRBJ1-2; D ambiguous. The sequence came from a human donor with alopecia areata. The sample consisted of NKG2D-low CD8+ T cells sorted from blood. The CDR3 spells CASSGPLGGYTF. For the CDR3, the DNA is TGTGCCAGCAGCGGACCCCTAGGGGGCTACACCTTC.